These T cell receptor beta chains were read from a single sample in a study of early T cells in non-severe SARS-CoV-2 infection. TCRdb itself ran the 5' RACE reads through MiXCR, one entry per CDR3 protein. Here the sample spans some 32,000 distinct CDR3 sequences, approximately 5.9% being singletons. Sequencing input: whole blood. These receptors were collected from an adult who was a healthcare worker with PCR-confirmed SARS-CoV-2 infection or an uninfected control (not recorded which). Both conserved end residues are part of each CDR3. D genes are given only for firm matches. Clone size is shown for a subset of rows, as once, few, many or a class of expanded clone.

size: many; D: NA; J: TRBJ2-7; V: TRBV28; DNA: TGTGCCAGCAGTTTACCCATAGGCGAGCAGTACTTC; CDR3: CASSLPIGEQYF
size: NA; D: NA; J: TRBJ2-5; V: TRBV6-4; DNA: TGTGCCAGCAGTGTAAACATCCAAGAGACCCAGTACTTC; CDR3: CASSVNIQETQYF
size: large; D: TRBD2; J: TRBJ2-2; V: TRBV7-3; DNA: TGTGCCAGCAGCTTGACTTCGACTAGCGGGAGGCCGAACACCGGGGAGCTGTTTTTT; CDR3: CASSLTSTSGRPNTGELFF
size: many; D: NA; J: TRBJ2-2; V: TRBV4-2; DNA: TGTGCCAGCAGCCAAGATTTGGGGACACCGCCGGCCGGGGAGCTGTTTTTT; CDR3: CASSQDLGTPPAGELFF
size: many; D: NA; J: TRBJ2-7; V: TRBV4-1; DNA: TGCGCCAGCAGCCAAGATTCAGGGAGAAGGACATACGAGCAGTACTTC; CDR3: CASSQDSGRRTYEQYF
size: NA; D: TRBD2; J: TRBJ2-7; V: TRBV20-1; DNA: TGCAGTGCTAGAGAGGGACTAGCGGCCTACGAGCAGTACTTC; CDR3: CSAREGLAAYEQYF
size: many; D: NA; J: TRBJ2-1; V: TRBV7-9; DNA: TGTGCCAGCTCCGAGGCGGGGGCTGGGGATGAGCAGTTCTTC; CDR3: CASSEAGAGDEQFF
size: many; D: NA; J: TRBJ2-7; V: TRBV7-8; DNA: TGTGCCAGCAGCTATAGTGGGGACTTTTCCTACGAGCAGTACTTC; CDR3: CASSYSGDFSYEQYF
size: few; D: NA; J: TRBJ2-7; V: TRBV20-1; DNA: TGCAGTGCTAGAGTTCTACTAGGGGCGAGTTACGAGCAGTACTTC; CDR3: CSARVLLGASYEQYF
size: many; D: TRBD1; J: TRBJ1-1; V: TRBV27; DNA: TGTGCCAGCAGTCCAAGGAGACAGGGGTGGGCTTTCTTT; CDR3: CASSPRRQGWAFF
size: many; D: TRBD2; J: TRBJ2-7; V: TRBV9; DNA: TGTGCCAGCAGCGTAGACGGGAGGAGGGGAGGCGAGCAGTACTTC; CDR3: CASSVDGRRGGEQYF
size: NA; D: NA; J: TRBJ2-3; V: TRBV4-1; DNA: TGCGCCAGCAGCCAAGCGGGAGCAGATACGCAGTATTTT; CDR3: CASSQAGADTQYF
size: many; D: TRBD2; J: TRBJ2-7; V: TRBV5-1; DNA: TGCGCCAGCAGCTCCAAACCCGGTACTAGCGCGCGGGGTTCCTACGAGCAGTACTTC; CDR3: CASSSKPGTSARGSYEQYF
size: NA; D: NA; J: TRBJ2-1; V: TRBV7-2; DNA: TGTGCCAGCAGCTTACTGGGAGGGGGCAATGAGCAGTTCTTC; CDR3: CASSLLGGGNEQFF
size: many; D: NA; J: TRBJ1-1; V: TRBV27; DNA: TGTGCCAGCAGGGGGGACGAGCACCGGCCTTTCTTT; CDR3: CASRGDEHRPFF
size: NA; D: TRBD2; J: TRBJ2-3; V: TRBV30; DNA: TGTGCCAGCAACCTGGGGGGGTCGAATACGCAGTATTTT; CDR3: CASNLGGSNTQYF
size: many; D: TRBD1; J: TRBJ2-7; V: TRBV28; DNA: TGTGCCAGCACCTCCGGGACAGCTTTCTCCTACGAGCAGTACTTC; CDR3: CASTSGTAFSYEQYF
size: few; D: TRBD2; J: TRBJ2-3; V: TRBV30; DNA: TGTGCCTGGAGGGACGGGGGGACGCAGTATTTT; CDR3: CAWRDGGTQYF
size: few; D: NA; J: TRBJ2-7; V: TRBV11-2; DNA: TGTGCCAGCAGCTTAGGGGCCAGGGGAATAGGGTACGAGCAGTACTTC; CDR3: CASSLGARGIGYEQYF
size: NA; D: TRBD1; J: TRBJ1-1; V: TRBV5-1; DNA: TGCGCCAGCAGCCTAGGGACAGGGGGCAGTGCTTTCTTT; CDR3: CASSLGTGGSAFF
size: many; D: TRBD2; J: TRBJ2-3; V: TRBV20-1; DNA: TGCAGTGCTAGAGATGGGGGACTAGATGGTGGTACGCAGTATTTT; CDR3: CSARDGGLDGGTQYF
size: many; D: TRBD1; J: TRBJ2-7; V: TRBV10-3; DNA: TGTGCCATCAGGACAACTGACTCGGGACAGGGACTCGACGAGCAGTACTTC; CDR3: CAIRTTDSGQGLDEQYF
size: many; D: TRBD2; J: TRBJ2-5; V: TRBV4-1; DNA: TGCGCCAGCAGCCAAGATCCGCGGGAGGCTGAGACCCAGTACTTC; CDR3: CASSQDPREAETQYF
size: NA; D: NA; J: TRBJ2-7; V: TRBV28; DNA: TGTGCCAGCAGTACCACAAGGGAACGTAGGGAGCAGTACTTC; CDR3: CASSTTRERREQYF
size: NA; D: NA; J: TRBJ2-1; V: TRBV7-9; DNA: TGTGCCAGCAGCCCTCTCCATAGAGGGAATGAGCAGTTCTTC; CDR3: CASSPLHRGNEQFF
size: many; D: TRBD2; J: TRBJ2-7; V: TRBV7-9; DNA: TGTGCCAGCAGCTTCCCGGGACTAGCGGACGAGCAGTACTTC; CDR3: CASSFPGLADEQYF
size: once; D: NA; J: TRBJ2-1; V: TRBV6-2/TRBV6-3; DNA: TGTGCCAGCAGTTACTCGGGACACCCGGTCTCCTACAATGAGCAGTTCTTC; CDR3: CASSYSGHPVSYNEQFF
size: NA; D: NA; J: TRBJ2-1; V: TRBV10-3; DNA: TGTGCCATCAGTGATAGTTGGGATTGGGATGAGCAGTTCTTC; CDR3: CAISDSWDWDEQFF
size: few; D: TRBD2; J: TRBJ2-1; V: TRBV5-1; DNA: TGCGCCAGCAGGATGGGACTAGCGGGAGAAATAGGTTTGGATGAGCAGTTCTTC; CDR3: CASRMGLAGEIGLDEQFF
size: many; D: TRBD1; J: TRBJ1-1; V: TRBV2; DNA: TGTGCCAGCAGTCCCCCGACAGGGTGGGCCACTGAAGCTTTCTTT; CDR3: CASSPPTGWATEAFF
size: few; D: TRBD1; J: TRBJ2-3; V: TRBV7-3; DNA: TGTGCCAGCAGCTTAACAAGGTCCGGAACAGGGGGTGATACGCAGTATTTT; CDR3: CASSLTRSGTGGDTQYF
size: many; D: NA; J: TRBJ2-5; V: TRBV7-9; DNA: TGTGCCAGCAGCTTGGTTGGTGGGACCCAGTACTTC; CDR3: CASSLVGGTQYF
size: many; D: NA; J: TRBJ2-3; V: TRBV20-1; DNA: TGCAGTGCTTACCTAGGGGATACGCAGTATTTT; CDR3: CSAYLGDTQYF
size: many; D: NA; J: TRBJ1-5; V: TRBV12-3/TRBV12-4; DNA: TGTGCCAGCAGACCAGGGAGCAATCAGCCCCAGCATTTT; CDR3: CASRPGSNQPQHF
size: many; D: TRBD2; J: TRBJ2-3; V: TRBV5-6; DNA: TGTGCCAGCAGCACCACTAGCGGGAGGGCCGGTCCCACAGATACGCAGTATTTT; CDR3: CASSTTSGRAGPTDTQYF
size: many; D: NA; J: TRBJ2-1; V: TRBV12-3/TRBV12-4; DNA: TGTGCCAGCAGCCAGCCGGGGGGCACGTACAATGAGCAGTTCTTC; CDR3: CASSQPGGTYNEQFF
size: many; D: TRBD2; J: TRBJ2-7; V: TRBV20-1; DNA: TGCAGTGCTAGAGAGGTAGTAGCGGGCGAGCAGTACTTC; CDR3: CSAREVVAGEQYF
size: many; D: NA; J: TRBJ2-2; V: TRBV24-1; DNA: TGTGCCACCTGTAGCGAACTGGGCGGGGAGCTGTTTTTT; CDR3: CATCSELGGELFF
size: NA; D: NA; J: TRBJ2-3; V: TRBV5-1; DNA: TGCGCCAGCAGCTTGGCCAGGGGAGCTAGCACAGATACGCAGTATTTT; CDR3: CASSLARGASTDTQYF
size: many; D: TRBD2; J: TRBJ2-1; V: TRBV14; DNA: TGTGCCAGCAGCCCTCGTTCGGGACTAGCCCCGATTGAGCAGTTCTTC; CDR3: CASSPRSGLAPIEQFF
size: many; D: NA; J: TRBJ1-4; V: TRBV7-9; DNA: TGTGCCAGCAGCTTGCAGGCAACTAATGAAAAACTGTTTTTT; CDR3: CASSLQATNEKLFF
size: NA; D: TRBD1; J: TRBJ2-5; V: TRBV24-1; DNA: TGTGCCACCAGTGATACAGGGGGCCAAGAGACCCAGTACTTC; CDR3: CATSDTGGQETQYF
size: many; D: NA; J: TRBJ2-7; V: TRBV28; DNA: TGTGCCAGCTCTGGGCCGCCGACCTACGAGCAGTACTTC; CDR3: CASSGPPTYEQYF
size: many; D: TRBD1; J: TRBJ2-5; V: TRBV5-1; DNA: TGCGCCAGCAGCTGGAAGGGACAGCAAGAGACCCAGTACTTC; CDR3: CASSWKGQQETQYF
size: many; D: NA; J: TRBJ2-7; V: TRBV28; DNA: TGTGCCAGCAGTTTATCCCCGGGGGTTTCCGAGCAGTACTTC; CDR3: CASSLSPGVSEQYF
size: NA; D: NA; J: TRBJ1-6; V: TRBV12-3/TRBV12-4; DNA: TGTGCCAGCAGTCCTGGGGCGGGGGATAATTCACCCCTCCACTTT; CDR3: CASSPGAGDNSPLHF
size: many; D: TRBD2; J: TRBJ2-5; V: TRBV7-7; DNA: TGTGCCAGCAGCCTGACTAGCGGGACCCTACAAGAGACCCAGTACTTC; CDR3: CASSLTSGTLQETQYF
size: many; D: TRBD2; J: TRBJ2-7; V: TRBV10-2; DNA: TGCGCCAGCAGTGGATCCATGGTTGGGGGACTAAACGAGCAGTACTTC; CDR3: CASSGSMVGGLNEQYF
size: many; D: NA; J: TRBJ2-3; V: TRBV18; DNA: TGTGCCAGCTCACCACCGATCCAGGGCAATACGCAGTATTTT; CDR3: CASSPPIQGNTQYF
size: NA; D: NA; J: TRBJ2-7; V: TRBV12-3/TRBV12-4; DNA: TGTGCCAGCAGCGAAGGTTTAACCCCAGGGCAGTACTTC; CDR3: CASSEGLTPGQYF
size: once; D: TRBD1; J: TRBJ2-3; V: TRBV6-5; DNA: TGTGCCAGCAGCCCGGACAGGGCGGTCGGAGATACGCAGTATTTT; CDR3: CASSPDRAVGDTQYF
size: many; D: TRBD2; J: TRBJ2-5; V: TRBV7-9; DNA: TGTGCCAGCAGCCTAGGACTAGCGGGCGCCCTTTACCAAGAGACCCAGTACTTC; CDR3: CASSLGLAGALYQETQYF
size: NA; D: NA; J: TRBJ1-1; V: TRBV28; DNA: TGTGCCACCGGCGGGACGACCGTTGAAGCTTTCTTT; CDR3: CATGGTTVEAFF
size: few; D: TRBD1; J: TRBJ2-1; V: TRBV19; DNA: TGTGCCAGTACCGCGACAGGGGCCAACTACAATGAGCAGTTCTTC; CDR3: CASTATGANYNEQFF
size: few; D: NA; J: TRBJ2-7; V: TRBV5-6; DNA: TGTGCCAGCAGCTCCACCCTCGCGCCCTCCTACGAGCAGTACTTC; CDR3: CASSSTLAPSYEQYF
size: few; D: NA; J: TRBJ1-1; V: TRBV5-1; DNA: TGCGCCAGCAGCTTGATGCAGGGAGAGTACACTGAAGCTTTCTTT; CDR3: CASSLMQGEYTEAFF
size: few; D: NA; J: TRBJ1-6; V: TRBV6-5; DNA: TGTGCCAGCAGTTACGGGGCAGGGAAATCACCCCTCCACTTT; CDR3: CASSYGAGKSPLHF